These 22 T cell receptor beta chains originate from one sample sequenced in a study of T cell repertoires in cytomegalovirus infection (dated by TCRdb to the late 2010s). Sequencing relied on an Illumina HiSeq 1500. The raw public data were reprocessed by TCRdb itself: fastp quality trimming at Q25, MiXCR clonotype calling, in-frame beta chains only. Every entry covers one CDR3 protein and lists the most common genes and DNA from its rows. Counted in this sample were over 450,000 distinct CDR3 sequences; 11% of them appeared once. Roughly 10% of the sample belongs to the ten largest clones. The specimen was PBMCs. These receptors all come from a human donor in good health (CMV status not recorded). Some clones in this sample may be carry-over from other donors' samples.

This clonotype showed up many times. The chain links TRBV28 to TRBJ1-2; D is perhaps TRBD1 (5 bases). V was pared by 6 bases and J by 0 bases, with 17 bases between. Germline assignment: CDR1 MDHEN and CDR2 SYDVKM. The CDR3 runs 16 residues. The CDR3 nucleotides read TGTGCCAGCAGCCCCCTCCGGGGACGACCTAACTATGGCTACACCTTC. Translated, it gives CASSPLRGRPNYGYTF.

This clonotype was detected a few times. The gene calls are TRBV27 and TRBJ1-2; possibly TRBD1 for D (5 bases). The germline CDR1 and CDR2 sequences are MNHEY and SMNVEV (reference sequence). V was clipped by 2 bases and J by 6 bases, with 10 bases between them. The CDR3 spans 13 residues. CDR3 DNA sequence: TGTGCCAGCAGTTTAGGGACGGCGAATGGCTACACCTTC. Its translation: CASSLGTANGYTF.

This rearrangement joins TRBV20-1 to TRBJ2-1; TRBD2 is a possible D gene (6 bases). Looked up from germline, CDR1 is DFQATT and CDR2 is SNEGSKA (reference sequence). The CDR3 has 14 residues. Between the trimmed V and J ends, which lost 6 bases and 5 bases, there was a span of 17 bases. The CDR3 DNA is TGCAGTGCCCTTTTGGCGGAGGGGCACAATGAGCAGTTCTTC. It encodes CSALLAEGHNEQFF.

This clonotype was seen at least ten times. The rearrangement uses TRBV12-3 or TRBV12-4 and TRBJ1-1; D remains unclear. V shed 0 bases and J shed 6 bases, with 11 bases lying between them. The CDR3 is made up of 14 amino acids. In nucleotides, the CDR3 is TGTGCCAGCAGTTTAGCTGGCCGGTCGGCTGAAGCTTTCTTT. This codes for CASSLAGRSAEAFF.

This clonotype was seen repeatedly, ten times or more. The chain couples TRBV5-6 to TRBJ2-2; D possibly corresponds to TRBD1 (6 bases). Germline CDR1 and CDR2: SGHDT and YYEEEE. This CDR3 has 14 amino acids. V lost 4 bases, J lost 4 bases, and 11 bases lay in between. The CDR3 here is CASSRGTTTGELFF. The CDR3 coding sequence is TGTGCCAGCAGCCGAGGGACAACCACCGGGGAGCTGTTTTTT.

This clonotype was counted many times. The chain is built from TRBV19 and TRBJ1-2, with D unclear. From germline, CDR1 is LNHDA and CDR2 SQIVND (reference sequence). V lost 5 bases and J lost 6, with 13 bases in between. The CDR3 spans 13 residues. The CDR3 sequence: CASSPHPADGYTF. The CDR3 bases are TGTGCCAGTAGTCCCCACCCTGCGGATGGCTACACCTTC.

This clonotype was counted a few times. The chain uses TRBV5-1 and TRBJ1-1, with 7 positions matching TRBD1. Trimming cost V 0 bases and J 3 bases; bases outside gene matches: 14. The CDR3 is made up of 18 amino acids. Germline values: CDR1 SGHRS, CDR2 YFSETQ. The CDR3 protein is CASSLEGGLVGLDTEAFF. As DNA, the CDR3 is TGCGCCAGCAGCTTGGAAGGGGGCTTAGTGGGGTTGGACACTGAAGCTTTCTTT.

This sequence joins TRBV20-1 and TRBJ2-1; either TRBD1 or TRBD2 may fit D (5 bases each). Deletions cut 7 bases from V and 6 bases from J, with 13 bases between. From germline, CDR1 is DFQATT and CDR2 SNEGSKA (reference sequence). The CDR3 loop spans 12 amino acids. The CDR3 DNA follows: TGCAGTGGCCACCGGGGCGCCAATGAGCAGTTCTTC. This translates into CSGHRGANEQFF.

This clonotype appeared many times. The chain employs TRBV7-9 and TRBJ2-6; D is perhaps TRBD1 (5 bases). CDR1 SEHNR and CDR2 FQNEAQ come from the germline V gene (reference sequence). The CDR3 loop spans 16 amino acids. Deletions cut 3 bases from V and 3 bases from J, with 12 bases between. The CDR3 protein is CASSFTPGLGANVLTF. CDR3 nucleotide sequence: TGTGCCAGCAGCTTCACCCCAGGGCTTGGGGCCAACGTCCTGACTTTC.

The chain couples TRBV4-2 to TRBJ2-6; D may be TRBD2 (5 bases). Germline V gene lookup returns CDR1 LGHNA and CDR2 YNFKEQ. CDR3 size: 16 residues. V lost 0 bases to trimming and J lost 2 bases, with 8 bases between them. The CDR3 DNA reads TGTGCCAGCAGCCAAGAGTGGGGAGCTGGGGCCAACGTCCTGACTTTC. This sequence encodes CASSQEWGAGANVLTF.

CDR3 sequence reads: CAWSVAGANVLTF. CDR3 bases: TGTGCCTGGAGTGTTGCCGGGGCCAACGTCCTGACTTTC. The J gene is TRBJ2-6, the V gene TRBV30, with unresolved D. V was clipped by 0 bases and J by 4 bases, with 4 bases between them. The CDR3 spans 13 residues. The germline V gene encodes CDR1 GTSNPN and CDR2 SVGIG (reference sequence).

The chain combines TRBV2 with TRBJ1-6, with D uncertain. The CDR3 runs 13 residues. The germline V gene encodes CDR1 SNHLY and CDR2 FYNNEI. The germline V and J ends were trimmed by 6 bases and 5 bases, with 8 bases remaining between them. This CDR3 is CASSRLNNSPLHF. For the CDR3, the DNA is TGTGCCAGCAGCCGACTTAATAATTCACCCCTCCACTTT.

In its sample, this clonotype was seen many times. The chain links TRBV11-3 to TRBJ2-1, with D maybe TRBD1 (7 bases). The V end was cut by 5 bases, the J end by 9 bases, with 26 bases between. The germline CDR1 and CDR2 sequences are SGHNT and YENEEA. The CDR3 consists of 17 residues. The CDR3 here is CASSGQGGRQGSGEQFF. The CDR3 DNA sequence: TGTGCCAGCAGCGGCCAGGGAGGCCGACAGGGCTCAGGTGAGCAGTTCTTC.

This clonotype has a count of ten or more. This rearrangement joins TRBV28 to TRBJ1-5; D not resolved. Germline loops: CDR1 MDHEN, CDR2 SYDVKM. The V and J ends lost 5 bases and 3 bases respectively, with 14 bases between them. This CDR3 is built from 15 residues. The DNA of the CDR3 is TGTGCCAGCAGTCAGCGACTGACTAACAATCAGCCCCAGCATTTT. Translation gives CASSQRLTNNQPQHF.

This clonotype occurred many times. The gene calls are TRBV25-1 and TRBJ1-6; 10 bases agree with TRBD1. V gave up 6 bases and J gave up 10 bases; unmatched junction bases: 9. The CDR3 totals 15 residues. From germline, CDR1 is MGHDK and CDR2 SYGVNS. The CDR3 loop is CASRDSTGGLSPLHF. In nucleotides, the CDR3 is TGTGCCAGCAGAGATTCGACAGGGGGCTTGTCACCCCTCCACTTT.

The J gene is TRBJ1-1, the V gene TRBV18; D is uncertain. From germline, CDR1 is KGHSH and CDR2 LQKENI. The CDR3 contains 13 residues. V lost 2 bases and J lost 5, with 9 bases in between. CDR3 region: CASSPKRETEAFF. DNA of the CDR3: TGTGCCAGCTCACCAAAGAGAGAGACTGAAGCTTTCTTT.

The chain has TRBV6-8 and TRBJ1-6, with D unresolved. The germline gives CDR1 MNHGY, CDR2 SAAAGT. This CDR3 spans 14 amino acids. Trimming removed 3 bases from V and 7 bases from J, with 10 bases in between. The CDR3 protein is CASSYGQLNSPLHF. Written as DNA, the CDR3 is TGTGCCAGCAGTTATGGGCAACTAAATTCACCCCTCCACTTT.

This clonotype was seen many times. The J gene is TRBJ2-7, the V gene TRBV7-9; D remains unclear. The CDR3 is 15 residues long. Trimming shortened V by 5 bases and J by 2 bases, and 16 bases separated the two germline ends. Germline loops: CDR1 SEHNR, CDR2 FQNEAQ (reference sequence). The CDR3 loop is CASSPRTAAAYEQYF. The CDR3 region has the DNA TGTGCCAGCAGCCCCAGGACGGCAGCAGCCTACGAGCAGTACTTC.

This clonotype came up a few times. The chain has TRBV5-4 and TRBJ2-3; TRBD1 or TRBD2 may be the D gene (5 bases each). This CDR3 has 15 residues. CDR1 SGHNT and CDR2 YYREEE come from the germline V gene (reference sequence). Trimming shortened V by 3 bases and J by 6 bases, and 17 bases separated the two germline ends. The CDR3 region is CASSSPTPGADTQYF. CDR3 nucleotides: TGTGCCAGCAGCTCTCCGACGCCCGGGGCGGATACGCAGTATTTT.

This clonotype was seen ten or more times. The chain carries TRBV5-4 and TRBJ2-1; 11 bases agree with TRBD2. From germline, CDR1 is SGHNT and CDR2 YYREEE (reference sequence). This CDR3 has 20 amino acids. V lost 3 bases and J lost 0; bases outside the gene matches: 14. CDR3 bases: TGTGCCAGCAGCTCCCCGACTAGCGGGGCCCCCCGAAGCTCCTACAATGAGCAGTTCTTC. Translation gives CASSSPTSGAPRSSYNEQFF.

In this sample, this clonotype turned up many times. This sequence joins TRBV4-2 and TRBJ2-1, with D unresolved. The CDR3 has 14 residues. Germline CDR1 and CDR2: LGHNA and YNFKEQ. The V end lost 0 bases, the J end lost 9 bases, and 12 bases lay between the germline ends. As DNA, the CDR3 is TGTGCCAGCAGCCAAGATCGAGATCCGGGTGAGCAGTTCTTC. This sequence encodes CASSQDRDPGEQFF.

This clonotype was seen a few times. The V call is TRBV11-2, the J call TRBJ1-6; 8 bases are shared with TRBD1. The CDR3 extends over 13 amino acids. Germline CDR1 SGHAT, CDR2 FQNNGV. V lost 7 bases and J lost 10; bases outside the gene matches: 6. The CDR3 region is CASTLQGASPLHF. The CDR3 coding sequence is TGTGCCAGCACCCTTCAGGGGGCCTCACCCCTCCACTTT.